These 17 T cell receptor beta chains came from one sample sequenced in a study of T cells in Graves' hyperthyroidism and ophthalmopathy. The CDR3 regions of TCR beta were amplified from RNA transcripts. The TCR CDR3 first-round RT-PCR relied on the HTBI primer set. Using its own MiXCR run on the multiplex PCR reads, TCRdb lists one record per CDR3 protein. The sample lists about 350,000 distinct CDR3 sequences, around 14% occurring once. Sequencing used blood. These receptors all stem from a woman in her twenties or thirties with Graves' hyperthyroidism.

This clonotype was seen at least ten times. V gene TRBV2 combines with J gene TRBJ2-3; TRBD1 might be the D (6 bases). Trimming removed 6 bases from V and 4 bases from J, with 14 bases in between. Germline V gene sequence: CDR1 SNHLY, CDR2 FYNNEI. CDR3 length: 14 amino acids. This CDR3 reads CASRGQGFPDTQYF. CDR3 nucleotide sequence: TGTGCCAGCAGAGGGCAGGGGTTCCCAGATACGCAGTATTTT.

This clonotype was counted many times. The CDR3 spells CSARVSASGYYNEQFF. The CDR3 coding sequence is TGCAGTGCTAGAGTCTCGGCTAGCGGCTATTACAATGAGCAGTTCTTC. The V gene is TRBV20-1, the J gene TRBJ2-1; 7 nucleotides match TRBD2. The CDR3 sequence is 16 residues long. CDR1 and CDR2 (germline): DFQATT, SNEGSKA (reference sequence). The trim removed 1 base at V and 4 bases at J, leaving 10 bases unmatched.

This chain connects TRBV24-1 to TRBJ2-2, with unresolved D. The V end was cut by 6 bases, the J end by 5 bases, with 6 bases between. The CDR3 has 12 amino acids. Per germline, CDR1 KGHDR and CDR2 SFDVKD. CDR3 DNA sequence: TGTGCCACCAGTTCGACGACCGGGGAGCTGTTTTTT. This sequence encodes CATSSTTGELFF.

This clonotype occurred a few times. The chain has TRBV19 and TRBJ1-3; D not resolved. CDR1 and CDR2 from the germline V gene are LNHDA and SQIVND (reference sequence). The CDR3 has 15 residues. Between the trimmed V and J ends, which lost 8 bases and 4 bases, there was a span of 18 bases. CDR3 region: CASDPGPARGNTIYF. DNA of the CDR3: TGTGCCAGTGATCCGGGCCCGGCGAGGGGAAACACCATATATTTT.

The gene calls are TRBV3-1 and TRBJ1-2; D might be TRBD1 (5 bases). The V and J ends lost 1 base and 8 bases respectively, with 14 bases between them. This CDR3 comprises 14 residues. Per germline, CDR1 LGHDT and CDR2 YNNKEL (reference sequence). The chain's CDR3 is CASSQAPGPEGYTF. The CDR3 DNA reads TGTGCCAGCAGCCAAGCTCCGGGGCCCGAGGGCTACACCTTC.

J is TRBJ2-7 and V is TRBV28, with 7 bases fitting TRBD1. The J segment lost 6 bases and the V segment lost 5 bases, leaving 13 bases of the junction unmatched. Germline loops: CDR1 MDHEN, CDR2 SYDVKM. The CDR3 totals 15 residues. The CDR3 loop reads CASSPSDRVYGEQYF. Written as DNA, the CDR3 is TGTGCCAGCAGTCCGAGCGACAGGGTATATGGCGAGCAGTACTTC.

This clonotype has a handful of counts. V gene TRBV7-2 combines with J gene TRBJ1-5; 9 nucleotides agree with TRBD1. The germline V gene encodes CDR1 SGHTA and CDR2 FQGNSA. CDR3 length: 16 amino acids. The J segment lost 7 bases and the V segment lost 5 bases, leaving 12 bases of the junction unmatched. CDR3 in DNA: TGTGCCAGCAGCCCAAGCGGACAGGGGATATACCAGCCCCAGCATTTT. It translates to CASSPSGQGIYQPQHF.

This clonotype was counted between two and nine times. The CDR3 sequence is CASGPGLADYEQYF. Written as DNA, the CDR3 is TGTGCCAGTGGGCCGGGACTAGCGGACTACGAGCAGTACTTC. The gene calls are TRBV28 and TRBJ2-7, with 11 bases that match TRBD2. CDR3 size: 14 residues. Germline assignment: CDR1 MDHEN and CDR2 SYDVKM. The V segment lost 9 bases and the J segment 3 bases; nucleotides outside the gene matches: 7.

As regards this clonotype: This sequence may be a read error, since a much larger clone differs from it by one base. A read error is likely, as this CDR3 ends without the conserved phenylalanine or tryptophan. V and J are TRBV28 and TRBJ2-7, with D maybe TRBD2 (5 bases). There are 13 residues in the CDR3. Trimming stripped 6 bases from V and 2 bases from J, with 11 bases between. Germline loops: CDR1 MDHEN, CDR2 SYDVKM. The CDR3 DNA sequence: TGTGCCAGCAGCCGCTTCGGGACCTACGAGCAGTACCTC. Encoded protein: CASSRFGTYEQYL.

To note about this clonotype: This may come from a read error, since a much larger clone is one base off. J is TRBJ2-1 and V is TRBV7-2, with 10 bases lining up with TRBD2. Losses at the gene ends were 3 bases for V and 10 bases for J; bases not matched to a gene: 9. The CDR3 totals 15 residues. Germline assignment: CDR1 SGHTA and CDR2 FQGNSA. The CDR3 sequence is CASSFQREGTKEQFF. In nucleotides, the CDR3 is TGTGCCAGCAGCTTCCAGCGGGAGGGTACTAAGGAGCAGTTCTTC.

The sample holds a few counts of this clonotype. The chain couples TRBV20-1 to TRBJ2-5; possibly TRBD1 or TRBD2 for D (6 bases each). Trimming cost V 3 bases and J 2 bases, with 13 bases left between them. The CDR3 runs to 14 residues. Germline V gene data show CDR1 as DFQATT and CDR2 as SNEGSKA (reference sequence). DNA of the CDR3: TGCAGTGCTAGTAGCGGACAGCTTCAAGAGACCCAGTACTTC. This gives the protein CSASSGQLQETQYF.

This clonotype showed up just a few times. CDR3 residues: CASTSLQEDTQYF. The CDR3 DNA is TGTGCCAGCACAAGCTTGCAGGAAGATACGCAGTATTTT. V and J are TRBV7-9 and TRBJ2-3; D is undetermined. Germline assignment: CDR1 SEHNR and CDR2 FQNEAQ (reference sequence). The CDR3 has 13 amino acids. Between the trimmed V and J ends, which lost 7 bases and 5 bases, there was a span of 13 bases.

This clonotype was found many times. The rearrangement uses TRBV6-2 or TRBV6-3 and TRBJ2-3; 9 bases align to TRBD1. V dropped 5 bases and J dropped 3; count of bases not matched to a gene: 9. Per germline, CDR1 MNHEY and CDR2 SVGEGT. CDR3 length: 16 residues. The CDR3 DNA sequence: TGTGCCAGCAGTAAAACAGGGGGCGCCGGAACAGATACGCAGTATTTT. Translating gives CASSKTGGAGTDTQYF.

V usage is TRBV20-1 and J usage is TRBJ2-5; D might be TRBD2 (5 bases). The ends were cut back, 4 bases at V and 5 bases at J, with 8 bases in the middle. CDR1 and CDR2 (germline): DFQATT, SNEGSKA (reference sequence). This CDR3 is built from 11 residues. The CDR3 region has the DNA TGCAGTGCTACTCGCGGGGAGACCCAGTACTTC. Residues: CSATRGETQYF.

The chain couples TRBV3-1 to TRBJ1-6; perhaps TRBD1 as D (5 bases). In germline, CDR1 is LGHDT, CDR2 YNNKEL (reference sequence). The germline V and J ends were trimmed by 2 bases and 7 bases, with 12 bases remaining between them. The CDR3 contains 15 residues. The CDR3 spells CASSQRAGSNSPLHF. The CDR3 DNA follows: TGTGCCAGCAGCCAAAGGGCAGGGTCAAATTCACCCCTCCACTTT.

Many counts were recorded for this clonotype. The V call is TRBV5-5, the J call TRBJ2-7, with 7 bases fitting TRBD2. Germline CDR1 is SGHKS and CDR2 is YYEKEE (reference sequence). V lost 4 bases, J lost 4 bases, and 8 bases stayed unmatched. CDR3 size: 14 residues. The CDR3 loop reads CASSPSGGRYEQYF. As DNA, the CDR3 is TGTGCCAGCAGCCCGTCGGGAGGTCGGTACGAGCAGTACTTC.

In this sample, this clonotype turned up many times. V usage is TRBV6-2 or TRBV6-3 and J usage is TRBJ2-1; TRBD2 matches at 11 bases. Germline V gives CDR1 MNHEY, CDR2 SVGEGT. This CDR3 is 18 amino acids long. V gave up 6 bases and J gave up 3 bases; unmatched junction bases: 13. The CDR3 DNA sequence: TGTGCCAGCAGGCCCCTCTTTAGCGGGAGGGGGGGCTACAATGAGCAGTTCTTC. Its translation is CASRPLFSGRGGYNEQFF.